The 2 T cell receptor beta chains below were found in one sample sequenced in a study of T cells in Graves' hyperthyroidism and ophthalmopathy. There were TCR beta CDR3 regions amplified from RNA transcripts. TCR CDR3 underwent first-round RT-PCR with the HTBI primer set. One entry per CDR3 protein results from TCRdb running MiXCR on the multiplex PCR reads. Found here are roughly 380,000 distinct CDR3 sequences, about 14% of them singletons; the top ten hold 11%. Sequenced material: blood. Receptors were obtained from a woman in her sixties with Graves' hyperthyroidism.

A note on this clonotype: With a much larger clone just one base away, this may be a read error. The rearrangement links TRBV20-1 to TRBJ2-1; D possibly corresponds to TRBD1 (5 bases). From germline, CDR1 is DFQATT and CDR2 SNEGSKA (reference sequence). The ends were cut back, 2 bases at V and 9 bases at J, with 14 bases in the middle. This CDR3 is 13 amino acids long. This CDR3 reads CSARRGSGSEQFF. CDR3 coding DNA: TGCAGTGCTAGAAGGGGCTCAGGCAGTGAGCAGTTCTTC.

This clonotype has a handful of counts. The rearrangement links TRBV27 to TRBJ1-2; D possibly corresponds to TRBD1 (5 bases). The germline gives CDR1 MNHEY, CDR2 SMNVEV (reference sequence). The CDR3 sequence is 14 residues long. The V gene lost 6 bases and the J gene lost 2 bases, with 13 bases spanning the gap. CDR3 sequence reads: CASSPPRGNYGYTF. In DNA, the CDR3 is TGTGCCAGCAGCCCCCCCCGGGGGAACTATGGCTACACCTTC.